This TCR beta chain was recovered during a study of CXCR3-negative and CXCR3-positive naive CD8 T cells. Findings of the study overall: It was found that naive subsets had comparable surface CD5, and TCR strength was inferred from TRB CDR3 properties.

Each TRB cDNA library was prepared by 5' RACE (with UMI labels). TCRdb reworked the 5' RACE reads into one entry per CDR3 protein, no DNA. The table lists about 81,000 distinct CDR3 sequences. This CDR3 region has 15 residues. The germline V gene encodes CDR1 DFQATT and CDR2 SNEGSKA (reference sequence). As concerns this clonotype: Antigen unknown.

Sequencing was done on a sample of naive CXCR3- CD8+ T cells from blood. The subset is: CD45RO-CCR7+CD27+CD95- naive CD8+ T cells lacking CXCR3 (TNR3-). The rearrangement joins TRBV20-1 to TRBJ2-1; TCRdb picks TRBD2, but there is no DNA to check that call. The receptor comes from a human donor in good health. Some clones in this sample may be carry-over from other donors' samples. The CDR3: CSARDGLYGYNEQFF.